The next 12 T cell receptor beta chains were all read from a single sample in a study of cytotoxic CD8 clonotypes in ibrutinib-treated CLL. Produced via immunoSEQ multiplex PCR; TCRdb's table is partial and in-frame only. This sample yields fewer than 80,000 clones, of which 57% are seen a single time; about 14% belongs to the top ten. The source was PBMCs, collected after 12 months of ibrutinib treatment. Receptor source: a human donor with chronic lymphocytic leukemia.

The V and J genes are TRBV6-5 and TRBJ1-2; 7 bases map to TRBD1. The germline V gene has CDR1 MNHEY and CDR2 SVGAGI. V shed 7 bases, J shed 6 bases, and the junction held 8 bases outside the gene matches. This CDR3 is built from 13 residues. CDR3 protein: CASILRDRDGYTF. The CDR3 DNA reads TGTGCCAGCATTTTACGTGACAGGGATGGCTACACCTTC.

This clone was recorded at least ten times. This CDR3 reads CASSYSMAGSQYF. The CDR3, as DNA: TGTGCCAGCAGTTACTCGATGGCCGGCAGCCAGTACTTC. The V call is TRBV6-5, the J call TRBJ2-5; D not certain. The V and J ends lost 0 bases and 10 bases respectively, with 12 bases between them. CDR1 is MNHEY, CDR2 SVGAGI, per germline. The CDR3 runs to 13 residues.

The chain uses TRBV5-1 and TRBJ2-3; D gene unclear. The CDR3 runs 13 residues. V gave up 0 bases and J gave up 4 bases, with 6 bases separating them. Looked up from germline, CDR1 is SGHRS and CDR2 is YFSETQ. CDR3 coding DNA: TGCGCCAGCAGCTTGGGGAGTCCAGATACGCAGTATTTT. Residues: CASSLGSPDTQYF.

J is TRBJ1-4 and V is TRBV18; a weak D match, TRBD1 (6 bases). Looked up from germline, CDR1 is KGHSH and CDR2 is LQKENI. The CDR3 covers 16 residues. The V gene lost 0 bases and the J gene lost 7 bases, with 15 bases spanning the gap. The CDR3 sequence: CASSPPGGASTEKLFF. The CDR3 coding sequence is TGTGCCAGCTCACCACCGGGGGGCGCCTCGACTGAAAAACTGTTTTTT.

A few counts support this clone. The CDR3 nucleotides are TGTGCCACCAGCAGAGGTTTGGCCCGAGAGAAAGCTTTCTTT. Amino acid sequence: CATSRGLAREKAFF. This chain connects TRBV15 to TRBJ1-1; D unclear. Trimming stripped 1 base from V and 9 bases from J, with 15 bases between. Germline CDR1 reads LNHNV; CDR2 reads YYDKDF (reference sequence). The CDR3 has 14 residues.

This clone was recorded a few times. This chain connects TRBV29-1 to TRBJ2-1; the match to TRBD2 covers 9 bases. Trimming removed 6 bases from V and 0 bases from J; junction bases left unmatched: 15. Germline V gene sequence: CDR1 SQVTM, CDR2 ANQGSEA. CDR3 length equals 18 residues. CDR3 protein: CSVEPRLAVASSYNEQFF. The CDR3 coding sequence is TGCAGCGTCGAACCGAGACTAGCGGTGGCGAGCTCCTACAATGAGCAGTTCTTC.

The J gene is TRBJ1-5, the V gene TRBV19, with D unclear. Trimming removed 4 bases at V and 0 bases at J, with 7 bases between. There are 14 residues in the CDR3. The V gene's germline CDR1 is LNHDA and CDR2 SQIVND (reference sequence). This CDR3 reads CASSSANSNQPQHF. The CDR3 bases are TGTGCCAGTAGTAGCGCAAATAGCAATCAGCCCCAGCATTTT.

The chain recombines TRBV5-1 with TRBJ1-6; maybe TRBD1 (5 bases). The V gene's germline CDR1 is SGHRS and CDR2 YFSETQ. Trimming shortened V by 6 bases and J by 0 bases, and 13 bases separated the two germline ends. The CDR3 consists of 16 residues. The chain's CDR3 is CASKEPGGSYNSPLHF. CDR3 coding DNA: TGCGCCAGCAAGGAGCCGGGGGGCTCCTATAATTCACCCCTCCACTTT.

This clone was detected a few times. The rearrangement links TRBV11-3 to TRBJ2-5; D perhaps matches TRBD1 (6 bases). The CDR3 is made up of 14 amino acids. V lost 5 bases and J 2 bases, leaving 12 bases between the germline ends. Germline CDR1 is SGHNT and CDR2 is YENEEA. DNA for the CDR3: TGTGCCAGCAGCCCTAGGACAGCTCAAGAGACCCAGTACTTC. Amino acid sequence: CASSPRTAQETQYF. Drawing the rest from reference TRBV11-3 and TRBJ2-5, the complete variable domain is EAGVVQSPRYKIIEKKQPVAFWCNPISGHNTLYWYLQNLGQGPELLIRYENEEAVDDSQLPKDRFSAERLKGVDSTLKIQPAELGDSAVYLCASSPRTAQETQYFGPGTRLLVL.

Only a few counts were recorded for this clone. The V call is TRBV9, the J call TRBJ2-1; the D is unclear. V lost 4 bases, J lost 7 bases, and 15 bases lay in between. The V gene's germline CDR1 is SGDLS and CDR2 YYNGEE. The CDR3 consists of 14 residues. The CDR3 nucleotides are TGTGCCAGCAGCTTCACCGTGGAAGGGAATGAGCAGTTCTTC. This gives the protein CASSFTVEGNEQFF.

V usage is TRBV29-1 and J usage is TRBJ2-7; D is undetermined. The CDR3 contains 11 residues. Germline-derived CDR1 and CDR2 are SQVTM and ANQGSEA. The V end was cut by 1 base, the J end by 5 bases, with 6 bases between. CDR3 loop: CSVEGGHEQYF. CDR3 bases: TGCAGCGTTGAAGGTGGTCACGAGCAGTACTTC.

This clone was seen just once. The chain carries TRBV5-3 and TRBJ2-3, with 11 bases lining up with TRBD2. TRBV5-3 is an ORF; its function is uncertain. This CDR3 comprises 16 residues. The J segment lost 6 bases and the V segment lost 4 bases, leaving 10 bases of the junction unmatched. CDR3 in amino acids: CARSTPSGRPGDTQYF. CDR3 nucleotides: TGTGCCAGAAGCACACCTAGCGGGAGGCCCGGGGATACGCAGTATTTT.